Reported below is one T cell receptor beta chain. Its cognate antigen is unknown. This specimen includes other DNA sequences encoding the same CDR3. At collection, donors were nominally healthy, but unrecorded immune exposures were probable. PCR involved 60 Vbeta and 13 Jbeta primers. Only in-frame clones appear in the TCRdb table, and some are missing; sequencing was by immunoSEQ multiplex PCR. The sample contains around 110,000 clones, 77% of which appear only once. Germline CDR1 MGHDK, CDR2 SYGVNS. The CDR3 sequence is 15 residues long. V was pared by 3 bases and J by 4 bases, with 5 bases of the junction left unmatched. This sample is part of a study of cytomegalovirus exposure and HLA in healthy donors. Study-level findings and limits: In an earlier analysis, productive rearrangement rates for most beta V segments clustered near 87% or 30%. The study designated roughly 160 TCR beta chains cytomegalovirus-associated. The HLA-A and HLA-B alleles of most subjects were reportedly predicted accurately from TCR beta sequences.

The chain recombines TRBV25-1 with TRBJ1-4; 7 bases agree with TRBD1. This TCR was sampled from a male donor in good health and CMV-seronegative. Sequenced sample: PBMCs. DNA for the CDR3: TGTGCCAGCAGTGAGCCGGGACAGCATAATGAAAAACTGTTTTTT. This sequence encodes CASSEPGQHNEKLFF.